This entry is about one TCR beta chain. Its antigen is as yet unknown. Sequencing used immunoSEQ multiplex PCR; TCRdb keeps in-frame clones, though not all of them. This table has some 80,000 clones, around 98% appearing once. Unstimulated regulatory T cells (CD4+CD25+CD127-), CD4+CD25- non-regulatory cells, CD4 and CD8 cells were FACS-sorted from thawed PBMCs. The entry originates in a study of Tregs in tolerant kidney transplant recipients. Germline CDR1 MGHDK, CDR2 SYGVNS. The CDR3 consists of 13 residues. Germline trimming cut 6 bases from V and 3 bases from J; bases unmatched to any gene: 5. The study, taken as a whole, reports: Activated donor B cell expansion appeared to reveal the most relevant donor-specific TCRbeta repertoire.

This TCR came from a human donor who received a combined kidney and bone marrow transplant. The V gene is TRBV25-1, the J gene TRBJ2-7; 7 nucleotides match TRBD1. Sequencing was performed on CD4+ T cells from blood, taken before the transplant. In DNA form, the CDR3 reads TGTGCCAGCAGAGGACAGGCTTACTACGAGCAGTACTTC. It translates to CASRGQAYYEQYF.